The next 7 T cell receptor beta chains were all read from a single sample in a study of OX40 agonist ivuxolimab in advanced cancers. Generated by immunoSEQ multiplex PCR, the TCRdb table keeps only in-frame clones and is missing some. Found here are around 30,000 clones, about nine tenths of them singletons; the top ten hold more than 9%. The sample here was CD4+ or CD8+ T cells sorted from blood, taken in a trial of the OX40 agonist ivuxolimab. All receptors come from an adult with an advanced solid tumor such as melanoma, head and neck, liver or kidney cancer.

The chain joins TRBV6-5 to TRBJ1-5, with D unresolved. From germline, CDR1 is MNHEY and CDR2 SVGAGI. The CDR3 is 15 amino acids. Trimming removed 5 bases from V and 4 bases from J, with 15 bases in between. Here the CDR3 reads CASSAGMVGNQPQHF. The CDR3 region has the DNA TGTGCCAGCAGTGCCGGGATGGTAGGGAATCAGCCCCAGCATTTT.

The chain uses TRBV29-1 and TRBJ2-6; no clear D gene. V dropped 1 base and J dropped 2 bases, with 12 bases sitting between them. CDR3 length: 16 residues. Germline V gives CDR1 SQVTM, CDR2 ANQGSEA. CDR3 sequence reads: CSVEAPAWAGANVLTF. The CDR3 DNA sequence: TGCAGCGTTGAAGCCCCCGCTTGGGCTGGGGCCAACGTCCTGACTTTC.

The genes are TRBV27 and TRBJ1-6; D is unclear. The germline V gene encodes CDR1 MNHEY and CDR2 SMNVEV (reference sequence). The ends were cut back, 2 bases at V and 9 bases at J, with 14 bases in the middle. CDR3 length equals 15 residues. For the CDR3, the DNA is TGTGCCAGCAGTTTAGTGGCAGGCTGGGGTTCACCCCTCCACTTT. Residues: CASSLVAGWGSPLHF.

This chain uses TRBV6-1 with TRBJ1-6; D is undetermined. Germline loops: CDR1 MNHNS, CDR2 SASEGT. The CDR3 covers 16 residues. V was clipped by 2 bases and J by 0 bases, with 8 bases between them. The CDR3 region is CASSEISSSYNSPLHF. For the CDR3, the DNA is TGTGCCAGCAGTGAAATATCGAGCTCCTATAATTCACCCCTCCACTTT.

The J gene is TRBJ2-7, the V gene TRBV30; D tentatively reads TRBD1 or TRBD2 (5 bases each). V was trimmed by 2 bases and J by 2 bases, leaving 10 bases between them. The CDR3 contains 13 residues. Germline values: CDR1 GTSNPN, CDR2 SVGIG (reference sequence). DNA for the CDR3: TGTGCCTGGAGTATGGGGGTCCCCTACGAGCAGTACTTC. Its translation is CAWSMGVPYEQYF.

In DNA, the CDR3 is TGTGCCAGCAGGATACCGGGGGGGGCGGGCACCGGGGAGCTGTTTTTT. Translated: CASRIPGGAGTGELFF. The V and J genes are TRBV27 and TRBJ2-2; 8 nucleotides agree with TRBD2. V was clipped by 6 bases and J by 4 bases; unmatched bases: 10. CDR1 is MNHEY, CDR2 SMNVEV, per germline (reference sequence). The CDR3 extends over 16 amino acids.

The rearrangement uses TRBV28 and TRBJ1-1, with a tentative D call TRBD1 (5 bases). Germline CDR1 reads MDHEN; CDR2 reads SYDVKM. The CDR3 is made up of 13 amino acids. V lost 5 bases to trimming and J lost 6 bases, with 13 bases between them. CDR3 nucleotides: TGTGCCAGCAGTAGGAGGGGCTGGCCTGAAGCTTTCTTT. Encoded protein: CASSRRGWPEAFF. Drawing the rest from reference TRBV28 and TRBJ1-1, the complete variable domain is DVKVTQSSRYLVKRTGEKVFLECVQDMDHENMFWYRQDPGLGLRLIYFSYDVKMKEKGDIPEGYSVSREKKERFSLILESASTNQTSMYLCASSRRGWPEAFFGQGTRLTVV.